The next 25 T cell receptor beta chains were all read from a single sample in a study of blood T cell repertoires in COVID-19. TCRdb's copy holds only in-frame clones and misses some; the assay was immunoSEQ multiplex PCR. The data contain 300,000 or so clones, 90% of them seen just once; the ten biggest clones take up less than 3.5%. The sequenced sample was peripheral blood. Receptors were obtained from a woman aged 25 to 39 with COVID-19, enrolled during active disease.

CDR3 in amino acids: CASSEGTGSSPLHF. For the CDR3, the DNA is TGTGCCAGCAGTGAAGGGACAGGGAGTTCACCCCTCCACTTT. The chain couples TRBV6-4 to TRBJ1-6; 9 bases agree with TRBD1. CDR3 size: 14 residues. Germline-derived CDR1 and CDR2 are MRHNA and SNTAGT. Trimming at V came to 3 bases and at J to 9 bases, leaving 3 bases not matched to a gene.

The chain joins TRBV5-1 to TRBJ2-1, with unresolved D. The CDR3 loop spans 15 amino acids. V shed 4 bases and J shed 3 bases, with 14 bases lying between them. Germline lookup yields CDR1 SGHRS and CDR2 YFSETQ. The DNA of the CDR3 is TGCGCCAGCAGCCCTGAGCCAGGTAGCTACAATGAGCAGTTCTTC. This codes for CASSPEPGSYNEQFF.

This chain uses TRBV12-5 with TRBJ1-4; 7 bases match TRBD1. CDR3 length: 15 residues. Germline assignment: CDR1 LGHNT and CDR2 FRNRAP. Losses at the gene ends were 1 base for V and 3 bases for J; bases not matched to a gene: 2. Here the CDR3 reads CASGLGDSSNEKLFF. In nucleotides, the CDR3 is TGTGCTAGTGGTTTGGGGGACAGCTCTAATGAAAAACTGTTTTTT.

V usage is TRBV5-1 and J usage is TRBJ2-1, with 8 nucleotides matching TRBD2. The CDR3 extends over 14 amino acids. Germline V gene data show CDR1 as SGHRS and CDR2 as YFSETQ. Trimming took 3 bases from V and 5 from J; bases not matched to a gene: 4. The CDR3: CASSYGTSDNEQFF. The CDR3 DNA reads TGCGCCAGCAGCTACGGGACTAGTGACAATGAGCAGTTCTTC.

This clone has only one observation. This chain joins TRBV10-3 and TRBJ2-7, with 9 positions matching TRBD1. Germline assignment: CDR1 ENHRY and CDR2 SYGVKD. V dropped 0 bases and J dropped 4; count of bases not matched to a gene: 4. The CDR3 is 15 amino acids. Written as DNA, the CDR3 is TGTGCCATCAGTGAGTCCGGGACAGGGTGGTACGAGCAGTACTTC. Its translation is CAISESGTGWYEQYF.

The genes are TRBV19 and TRBJ1-2; D possibly corresponds to TRBD1 (5 bases). Germline CDR1 is LNHDA and CDR2 is SQIVND (reference sequence). This CDR3 region has 15 residues. Trimming took off 6 bases at V and 2 bases at J, with 16 bases between the two ends. CDR3 amino acids: CASRMYPQANYGYTF. CDR3 DNA sequence: TGTGCCAGTAGGATGTATCCACAGGCGAACTATGGCTACACCTTC.

The chain employs TRBV30 and TRBJ1-2; D unclear. This CDR3 is 12 amino acids long. Germline V gives CDR1 GTSNPN, CDR2 SVGIG (reference sequence). Between the trimmed V and J ends, which lost 5 bases and 9 bases, there was a span of 16 bases. As DNA, the CDR3 is TGTGCCTGGGCAACTAATAGCCTTAGCTACACCTTC. The encoded protein is CAWATNSLSYTF.

Details on this clone: This sample includes further DNA sequences coding for the same CDR3. J is TRBJ1-5 and V is TRBV27; D gene unclear. The length of the CDR3 is 13 residues. V dropped 0 bases and J dropped 6 bases, with 6 bases sitting between them. The germline gives CDR1 MNHEY, CDR2 SMNVEV (reference sequence). CDR3 protein: CASSLSSSQPQHF. The CDR3 DNA sequence: TGTGCCAGCAGTTTATCGAGTAGTCAGCCCCAGCATTTT.

The sample holds one count of this clone. The chain carries TRBV30 and TRBJ1-4; D ambiguous. V was shortened by 3 bases and J by 7 bases, with 18 bases between the two germline ends. In germline, CDR1 is GTSNPN, CDR2 SVGIG (reference sequence). The CDR3 runs to 15 residues. CDR3: CAWSLGESGGEKLFF. CDR3 nucleotides: TGTGCCTGGAGCCTCGGCGAGTCAGGAGGTGAAAAACTGTTTTTT. The whole variable domain, remainder taken from reference TRBV30 and TRBJ1-4, is SQTIHQWPATLVQPVGSPLSLECTVEGTSNPNLYWYRQAAGRGLQLLFYSVGIGQISSEVPQNLSASRPQDRQFILSSKKLLLSDSGFYLCAWSLGESGGEKLFFGSGTQLSVL.

CDR3 region: CASSSGTGGPYEQYF. Written as DNA, the CDR3 is TGTGCCAGCAGCTCCGGGACAGGGGGGCCCTACGAGCAGTACTTC. The chain couples TRBV5-5 to TRBJ2-7, with 11 bases identical to TRBD1. Germline trimming cut 3 bases from V and 2 bases from J; bases unmatched to any gene: 4. CDR1 and CDR2 (germline): SGHKS, YYEKEE (reference sequence). This CDR3 has 15 amino acids.

The chain is built from TRBV3-1 (or the pseudogene TRBV3-2) and TRBJ2-2; D is unclear. This CDR3 contains 16 residues. V shed 0 bases and J shed 0 bases, with 8 bases lying between them. Germline-derived CDR1 and CDR2 are LGHDT and YNNKEL (reference sequence). The CDR3 DNA reads as TGTGCCAGCAGCCAAGATCTACCCACGAACACCGGGGAGCTGTTTTTT. Amino acid sequence: CASSQDLPTNTGELFF.

This chain connects TRBV6-4 to TRBJ2-6; D may be TRBD1 (6 bases). Germline CDR1 reads MRHNA; CDR2 reads SNTAGT. Trimming stripped 5 bases from V and 2 bases from J, with 13 bases between. The CDR3 sequence is 16 residues long. Here the CDR3 DNA reads TGTGCCAGCAGTCTAGTTCCAGGGGCTGGGGCCAACGTCCTGACTTTC. This codes for CASSLVPGAGANVLTF.

This clone was picked up a small number of times. This chain connects TRBV7-2 to TRBJ2-7; D is ambiguous. Germline assignment: CDR1 SGHTA and CDR2 FQGNSA. The V end lost 5 bases, the J end lost 4 bases, and 9 bases lay between the germline ends. The CDR3 consists of 12 residues. The CDR3 bases are TGTGCCAGCAGCCCGACACTTTACGAGCAGTACTTC. Translating gives CASSPTLYEQYF.

The rearrangement joins TRBV6-5 to TRBJ2-2; D is possibly TRBD2 (5 bases). Germline V gene data show CDR1 as MNHEY and CDR2 as SVGAGI. Trimming stripped 8 bases from V and 4 bases from J, with 11 bases between. CDR3 length equals 13 residues. The CDR3 DNA follows: TGTGCCAGCGGAGGACGTAGCACCGGGGAGCTGTTTTTT. It encodes CASGGRSTGELFF.

In regard to this clone: The sample contains more than one DNA sequence encoding this CDR3. This chain uses TRBV5-1 with TRBJ2-1; TRBD1 matches at 9 bases. Germline assignment: CDR1 SGHRS and CDR2 YFSETQ. V lost 4 bases and J lost 0; bases outside the gene matches: 2. There are 15 residues in the CDR3. The CDR3 sequence: CASSRGQGSYNEQFF. In DNA form, the CDR3 reads TGCGCCAGCAGCCGGGGACAGGGCTCCTACAATGAGCAGTTCTTC. Full variable domain (remainder filled in from reference TRBV5-1 and TRBJ2-1): KAGVTQTPRYLIKTRGQQVTLSCSPISGHRSVSWYQQTPGQGLQFLFEYFSETQRNKGNFPGRFSGRQFSNSRSEMNVSTLELGDSALYLCASSRGQGSYNEQFFGPGTRLTVL.

The chain couples TRBV30 to TRBJ2-2, with a tentative D call TRBD2 (6 bases). Deletions cut 0 bases from V and 4 bases from J, with 21 bases between. The CDR3 is 18 amino acids. CDR1 and CDR2 from the germline V gene are GTSNPN and SVGIG (reference sequence). CDR3 region: CAWSVRGLGGSGTGELFF. CDR3 bases: TGTGCCTGGAGTGTAAGGGGTTTAGGAGGGAGTGGCACCGGGGAGCTGTTTTTT.

The chain recombines TRBV5-8 with TRBJ2-1; 7 bases are shared with TRBD1. This CDR3 has 14 amino acids. Germline CDR1 is SGHTS and CDR2 is YDEGEE. The J segment lost 0 bases and the V segment lost 7 bases, leaving 4 bases of the junction unmatched. CDR3 sequence (DNA): TGTGCCAGCTACCCAGGGGGCTCCTACAATGAGCAGTTCTTC. Its protein product is CASYPGGSYNEQFF.

This chain uses TRBV5-6 with TRBJ2-5; 9 nucleotides agree with TRBD1. With V trimmed by 5 bases and J by 6 bases, 11 bases remained unmatched. CDR1 SGHDT and CDR2 YYEEEE come from the germline V gene. CDR3 length: 15 amino acids. The CDR3 DNA sequence: TGTGCCAGCAGGTACCGGGACAGGGTAATCCAGACCCAGTACTTC. Amino acids: CASRYRDRVIQTQYF. The variable domain in full, completed from reference TRBV5-6 and TRBJ2-5, reads DAGVTQSPTHLIKTRGQQVTLRCSPKSGHDTVSWYQQALGQGPQFIFQYYEEEERQRGNFPDRFSGHQFPNYSSELNVNALLLGDSALYLCASRYRDRVIQTQYFGPGTRLLVL.

The V gene is TRBV30, the J gene TRBJ2-3, with D possibly being TRBD2 (5 bases). Germline V CDR1 and CDR2: GTSNPN, SVGIG (reference sequence). The CDR3 is 12 amino acids. V was shortened by 4 bases and J by 4 bases, with 9 bases between the two germline ends. The CDR3: CAWTRVPDTQYF. CDR3 nucleotide sequence: TGTGCCTGGACGCGGGTTCCAGATACGCAGTATTTT.

V is TRBV28 and J is TRBJ1-1; no clear D. The germline gives CDR1 MDHEN, CDR2 SYDVKM. The CDR3 totals 12 residues. Trimming shortened V by 2 bases and J by 9 bases, and 10 bases separated the two germline ends. CDR3 DNA sequence: TGTGCCAGCAGTTTAGGAGCCAACAAAGCTTTCTTT. It is translated as CASSLGANKAFF.

This clone has only one observation. This rearrangement joins TRBV28 to TRBJ1-5; tentatively, D is TRBD1 (5 bases). CDR3 length: 19 residues. The V end was cut by 3 bases, the J end by 0 bases, with 21 bases between. CDR1 is MDHEN and CDR2 is SYDVKM in the germline V gene. The CDR3 reads CASSLLARGLIYSNQPQHF. In DNA form, the CDR3 reads TGTGCCAGCAGTTTGCTTGCAAGGGGACTGATTTATAGCAATCAGCCCCAGCATTTT.

In regard to this clone: At one of its ends the junction is not consistent with the germline gene, which may arise from a read error. This sequence joins TRBV30 and TRBJ2-5, with D maybe TRBD1 (5 bases). Germline V lookup: CDR1 GTSNPN, CDR2 SVGIG (reference sequence). The CDR3 sequence is 14 residues long. CDR3 sequence (DNA): TGTGCCTGGGGTGTTAGGGGCGTGGGGGAGACCCAGTACTTC. This encodes CAWGVRGVGETQYF.

The chain couples TRBV7-2 to TRBJ2-3, with TRBD2 identical over 8 bases. The J segment lost 5 bases and the V segment lost 2 bases, leaving 3 bases of the junction unmatched. The CDR3 covers 14 residues. The germline CDR1 and CDR2 sequences are SGHTA and FQGNSA. The CDR3 protein is CASSLSGGEDTQYF. The CDR3, as DNA: TGTGCCAGCAGCTTAAGCGGGGGAGAAGATACGCAGTATTTT. The whole variable domain, filled in from reference TRBV7-2 and TRBJ2-3, reads GAGVSQSPSNKVTEKGKDVELRCDPISGHTALYWYRQSLGQGLEFLIYFQGNSAPDKSGLPSDRFSAERTGGSVSTLTIQRTQQEDSAVYLCASSLSGGEDTQYFGPGTRLTVL.

The V gene is TRBV5-4, the J gene TRBJ2-5; D perhaps matches TRBD2 (6 bases). This CDR3 is built from 14 residues. The V gene lost 2 bases and the J gene lost 5 bases, with 13 bases spanning the gap. CDR1 SGHNT and CDR2 YYREEE come from the germline V gene (reference sequence). The CDR3 DNA follows: TGTGCCAGCAGCTTTACGGGAGTCACGGAGACCCAGTACTTC. Amino acid sequence: CASSFTGVTETQYF.

This chain joins TRBV30 and TRBJ2-3, with 11 bases that match TRBD2. Germline CDR1 reads GTSNPN; CDR2 reads SVGIG (reference sequence). The CDR3 is 16 amino acids. V shed 3 bases, J shed 6 bases, and the junction held 11 bases outside the gene matches. CDR3 loop: CAWSQLTSGRTDTQYF. For the CDR3, the DNA is TGTGCCTGGAGCCAGCTCACTAGCGGGAGAACCGATACGCAGTATTTT.